These 16 T cell receptor beta chains were all obtained from the same sample, sequenced in a study of Tregs in tolerant kidney transplant recipients. Data came from immunoSEQ multiplex PCR; TCRdb stores just in-frame clones and leaves some out. Its listing shows under 35,000 clones. Specimen: CD8+ T cells from blood, collected before the transplant. The receptors were sampled from a human donor who received a combined kidney and bone marrow transplant.

Worth noting for this clone: The CDR3 is cut off 3 residues early in the read; its end comes from the germline J gene. This chain links TRBV29-1 with TRBJ1-1; possibly TRBD1 for D (6 bases). The CDR3 runs to 14 residues. V was pared by 4 bases and J by 5 bases, with 17 bases between. CDR1 and CDR2 (germline): SQVTM, ANQGSEA. CDR3 DNA (partial): TGCAGCGTTGGAGGGGGTGAGTTGGTAACTGAA. Translating gives CSVGGGELVTE. From start to end, the CDR3 is CSVGGGELVTEAFF.

As to this clone: The read ends 3 residues shy of where the CDR3 ends; the end is completed using the germline J gene. This chain connects TRBV19 to TRBJ2-3, with TRBD2 matching 8 bases. With 5 bases clipped from V and 4 bases from J, the junction kept 2 bases outside the gene matches. The germline gives CDR1 LNHDA, CDR2 SQIVND (reference sequence). This CDR3 contains 13 residues. The CDR3 bases that were read are TGTGCCAGTAGTGTGGGACTAGCAGATACG. Amino acids: CASSVGLADT. The entire CDR3 protein reads CASSVGLADTQYF.

In the case of this clone: Coverage ceases 3 residues before the CDR3 finishes, and the germline J gene fills in the end. The chain couples TRBV30 to TRBJ2-7; 8 nucleotides align to TRBD2. The CDR3 extends over 14 amino acids. Germline CDR1 GTSNPN, CDR2 SVGIG (reference sequence). Germline trimming cut 2 bases from V and 6 bases from J; bases unmatched to any gene: 9. Partial CDR3 DNA: TGTGCCTGGAGTTTGAGACCGGGGGGGGGCGAG. Translated: CAWSLRPGGGE. The complete CDR3 sequence is CAWSLRPGGGEQYF.

With respect to this clone: The read falls 3 residues short of the CDR3 end, and the missing part is taken from the germline J gene. The rearrangement joins TRBV6-1 to TRBJ1-2; 11 bases align to TRBD1. V trimming: 3 bases; J trimming: 4 bases; junction bases outside the gene matches: 4. Germline V lookup: CDR1 MNHNS, CDR2 SASEGT. The CDR3 sequence is 15 residues long. This CDR3 reads CASSEVGTGGYGYTF. Partial CDR3 DNA: TGTGCCAGCAGTGAGGTGGGGACAGGGGGCTATGGC.

With respect to this clone: With the read ending 3 residues before the CDR3 end, the germline J gene is used to fill in that end. This chain connects TRBV10-2 to TRBJ1-1; D is undetermined. CDR1 is WSHSY and CDR2 is SAAADI in the germline V gene. The length of the CDR3 is 15 residues. V dropped 3 bases and J dropped 4 bases, with 15 bases sitting between them. The part of the CDR3 DNA that was read is TGCGCCAGCAGTGATGCAGCCCCGGAGGGCACTGAA. Its translation is CASSDAAPEGTE. The full CDR3 protein reads CASSDAAPEGTEAFF.

As regards this clone: The CDR3 end lies 3 residues beyond the end of the read and is filled in from the germline J gene. The rearrangement uses TRBV7-8 and TRBJ2-5; D ambiguous. Germline CDR1 is SGHVS and CDR2 is FQNEAQ. This CDR3 has 14 residues. Trimming took off 4 bases at V and 0 bases at J, with 9 bases between the two ends. CDR3 bases read: TGTGCCAGCAGCTCACACACCTACCAAGAGACC. Translation: CASSSHTYQET. The full CDR3 protein is CASSSHTYQETQYF.

As to this clone: With the read ending 3 residues before the CDR3 end, the germline J gene is used to fill in that end. The chain uses TRBV4-1 and TRBJ1-4, with D possibly TRBD1 on 6 matching bases. The V end lost 0 bases, the J end lost 5 bases, and 10 bases lay between the germline ends. Germline V gene sequence: CDR1 MGHRA, CDR2 YSYEKL. This CDR3 is 15 amino acids long. The CDR3 protein is CASSQDDRPNEKLFF. Incomplete CDR3 DNA: TGCGCCAGCAGCCAAGACGACAGGCCCAATGAAAAA.

To note about this clone: With the read ending 3 residues before the CDR3 end, the germline J gene is used to fill in that end. The chain recombines TRBV11-2 with TRBJ1-4, with D unclear. V gave up 5 bases and J gave up 4 bases, with 2 bases separating them. CDR3 length equals 11 residues. CDR1 and CDR2 (germline): SGHAT, FQNNGV. The CDR3 here is CASSHNEKLFF. The CDR3 bases that were read are TGTGCCAGCAGCCATAATGAAAAA.

Points on this clone: The read comes to an end 3 residues before the CDR3 does, leaving the germline J gene to fill in the end. J is TRBJ2-7 and V is TRBV19; 8 bases align to TRBD1. CDR3 length equals 15 residues. J was trimmed by 0 bases and V by 5 bases; bases with no gene match: 6. Germline V CDR1 and CDR2: LNHDA, SQIVND (reference sequence). The CDR3: CASSGVGQVSYEQYF. The part of the CDR3 DNA that was read is TGTGCCAGTAGTGGCGTGGGACAGGTCTCCTACGAG.

This clone shows up as medium-sized (0.01 to 0.1%) by frequency. With the read ending 3 residues before the CDR3 end, the germline J gene is used to fill in that end. The J gene is TRBJ2-2, the V gene TRBV30; no clear D gene. The CDR3 has 12 residues. Trimming left V 3 bases short and J 2 bases short, with 4 bases between. Germline assignment: CDR1 GTSNPN and CDR2 SVGIG (reference sequence). The sequenced part of the CDR3 DNA is TGTGCCTGGAGAGGTAACACCGGGGAG. Translation: CAWRGNTGE. The entire CDR3 protein reads CAWRGNTGELFF. The full variable domain, its missing parts supplied by reference TRBV30 and TRBJ2-2, is SQTIHQWPATLVQPVGSPLSLECTVEGTSNPNLYWYRQAAGRGLQLLFYSVGIGQISSEVPQNLSASRPQDRQFILSSKKLLLSDSGFYLCAWRGNTGELFFGEGSRLTVL.

Comment on this clone: The read is 3 residues too short to cover the CDR3 end, so that end is filled in from the germline J gene. The chain uses TRBV11-2 and TRBJ1-2; 9 positions match TRBD1. The CDR3 length is 13 residues. CDR1 is SGHAT and CDR2 is FQNNGV in the germline V gene. The CDR3 here is CASSEGTGQGYTF. The CDR3 bases that were read are TGTGCCAGCAGCGAAGGGACAGGGCAGGGC.

As to this clone: The read finishes 3 residues shy of the CDR3 end, and the germline J gene is used to complete it. The chain is built from TRBV5-1 and TRBJ2-7, with TRBD1 matching 9 bases. The CDR3 contains 15 residues. Germline V gene sequence: CDR1 SGHRS, CDR2 YFSETQ. After removal of 1 base from V and 4 bases from J, the junction contained 6 bases not matched to a gene. The covered CDR3 bases are TGCGCCAGCAGCTTGCCCTACGGACAGGGGTACGAG. The encoded protein is CASSLPYGQGYE. The whole CDR3 sequence is CASSLPYGQGYEQYF.

The part of the CDR3 DNA that was read is TGTGCCAGCAGCCCCCGCCCGGGACTAGCGGGAGATAGGGAGACC. Translating gives CASSPRPGLAGDRET. The entire CDR3 protein reads CASSPRPGLAGDRETQYF. V is TRBV7-6 and J is TRBJ2-5; 14 bases map to TRBD2. The read finishes 3 residues shy of the CDR3 end, and the germline J gene is used to complete it. V lost 5 bases to trimming and J lost 5 bases; unmatched junction nucleotides: 13. The CDR3 spans 18 residues. Germline CDR1 reads SGHVS; CDR2 reads FNYEAQ.

Of note for this clone: The read ends 3 residues shy of where the CDR3 ends; the end is completed using the germline J gene. The genes are TRBV7-8 and TRBJ2-7, with D possibly matching TRBD1 (5 bases). V lost 5 bases and J 2 bases, leaving 16 bases between the germline ends. Per germline, CDR1 SGHVS and CDR2 FQNEAQ. The CDR3 length is 15 residues. Partial CDR3 DNA: TGTGCCAGCAGCCCCCCAGCAGGGTGGACCTACGAG. The encoded protein is CASSPPAGWTYE. The whole CDR3 protein is CASSPPAGWTYEQYF.

About this clone: The read terminates 3 residues before the CDR3 end, so the remaining end is supplied by the germline J gene. The chain recombines TRBV7-2 with TRBJ2-7; TRBD1 matches at 10 bases. The V gene end was trimmed by 0 bases and the J gene end by 6 bases; junction bases not matched to a gene: 2. CDR3 size: 14 residues. Germline V gives CDR1 SGHTA, CDR2 FQGNSA. The sequenced CDR3 bases are TGTGCCAGCAGCTTAGCCGGGACAGGGGTCGAG. Amino acids: CASSLAGTGVE. From start to end, the CDR3 is CASSLAGTGVEQYF.

On this clone: The read stops 3 residues short of the end of the CDR3; the missing end is completed from the germline J gene. The chain employs TRBV6-1 and TRBJ2-3; the match to TRBD2 covers 9 bases. J lost 2 bases, V lost 4 bases, and 4 bases had no gene match. CDR1 is MNHNS and CDR2 is SASEGT in the germline V gene. The length of the CDR3 is 15 residues. CDR3 bases read: TGTGCCAGCAGTGCCTGGACTAGCGCCACAGATACG. This gives the protein CASSAWTSATDT. The whole CDR3 is CASSAWTSATDTQYF.